This T cell receptor beta chain was found in a study of blood T cells in healthy people across ages (dated by TCRdb to the mid-2010s). Study-wide context: In model experiments, template switching captured roughly one uniquely barcoded TCR beta cDNA molecule for every two T cells. Using deep sequencing normalized with unique cDNA molecular identifiers, the study measured how TCR beta repertoire diversity changes with age. Four age groups were formed from the donors: young (average approximately 16 years), middle-aged (more than 35), aged (roughly 58) and long-lived (roughly 81). To avoid experimental bias, donors of different ages were randomly spread across the sequencing lanes. For two donors (one aged 18 to 30 and one aged 80 or older), the study analyzed two additional independent replicas of 1 million unique cDNA reads from the same blood draw. What the study reported, not specific to this receptor: Conclusive comparison of naive and antigen-experienced compartments was prevented by the profiling of bulk unsorted PBMCs. Compared with the aged group, the long-lived group had more naive CD4+ T cells, fewer expanded clones and increased TCR diversity, suggesting age selection. Total diversity estimates from one million sequenced T cells were considered lower bounds and underestimates. Observed TCR beta diversity correlated strongly with the percentage of naive T cells measured by flow cytometry. The CMV infection status of donors was not known, potentially confounding age-related changes in expanded clonotypes. Observed TCR beta diversity per million T cells fell roughly linearly with age, and a significant reduction was already apparent by age around 40.

The roughly 37 donors, aged about 6 to 100 years, were systemically healthy Caucasian individuals from Russia. Approximately 9.7 milliliters of peripheral blood were drawn from each donor into EDTA-treated Vacutainer tubes. PBMCs were isolated by Ficoll-Paque density-gradient centrifugation, with at least 6 million obtained per sample. Total RNA was extracted from PBMCs with Trizol reagent, with at least 5.5 micrograms obtained per sample. Naive CD45RAhigh/CD27high T cell percentages were measured by flow cytometry on a PBMC aliquot from every donor. Preparation of the library involved 5' RACE. TCRdb shows the sequencer as Illumina HiSeq 2500. The second PCR ran for roughly 7 to 12 cycles and used a J-beta primer mix along with a sample-barcoded 5' primer. A unique molecular identifier was introduced onto each TCR beta cDNA molecule by a template-switch 5' adaptor carrying 12 random nucleotides. Each sample yielded at least 3 million CDR3-containing paired-end reads. First-strand cDNA synthesis was performed from all RNA using the Mint cDNA synthesis kit, with priming by a TRBC-specific oligonucleotide. After uracil-DNA glycosylase treatment, a first 18-cycle PCR used universal primers M1SS and BC2_uni_R on all cDNA. The source study handled its data this way. Normalization of each sample was performed by random selection of 1 million high-quality reads, each carrying a distinct molecular identifier. Instead of being binned into consensus sequences, reads that shared molecular identifiers were thrown out. CDR3 identification, clonotype clustering and error correction used MiTCR with a Q25 quality threshold and the strictest error-elimination algorithm. A nonparametric unseen species model with Euler transformation was used to estimate a lower bound on total TCR beta diversity. The raw public data were reprocessed by TCRdb itself: fastp quality trimming at Q25, MiXCR clonotype calling, in-frame beta chains only. Records with the same CDR3 protein are collapsed into one entry carrying the most frequent genes and DNA. These V and J calls originate from TCRdb's pipeline instead of the authors' own analysis. The sample table contains around 940,000 distinct CDR3 sequences; only one count was recorded for about 51% of them. The top ten hold over 20% of the sample.

With respect to this clonotype: Its antigen is still unknown. Mismatch with germline at one junction end may stem from a read error.

The receptor was derived from an older woman in good health. Sample: blood.

This receptor has the CDR3 CGVGTGDDQPQHF. The base sequence is TGCGGCGTTGGGACAGGGGATGACCAGCCCCAGCATTTT. The receptor chain draws on TRBV29-1 and TRBJ1-5, and 10 junction bases match TRBD1. The CDR3 spans 13 residues, from the cysteine through the phenylalanine. Solely the CDR3 DNA is kept, with 39 bases framed from the first base. According to the germline V gene, CDR1 reads SQVTM and CDR2 reads ANQGSEA. The CDR3 plus the reference TRBV29-1 and TRBJ1-5 genes for the other parts give the full variable domain: SAVISQKPSRDICQRGTSLTIQCQVDSQVTMMFWYRQQPGQSLTLIATANQGSEATYESGFVIDKFPISRPNLTFSTLTVSNMSPEDSSIYLCGVGTGDDQPQHFGDGTRLSIL.